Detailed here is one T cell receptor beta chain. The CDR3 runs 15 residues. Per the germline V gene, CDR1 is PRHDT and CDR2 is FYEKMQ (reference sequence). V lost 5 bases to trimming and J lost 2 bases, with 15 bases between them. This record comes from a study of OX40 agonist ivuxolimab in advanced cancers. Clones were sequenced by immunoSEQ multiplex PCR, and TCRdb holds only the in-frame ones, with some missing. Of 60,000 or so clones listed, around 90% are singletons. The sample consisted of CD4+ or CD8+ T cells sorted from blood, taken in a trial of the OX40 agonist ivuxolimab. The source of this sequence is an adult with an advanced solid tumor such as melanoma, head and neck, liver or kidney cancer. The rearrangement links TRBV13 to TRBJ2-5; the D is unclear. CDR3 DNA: TGTGCCAGCAGCCCTAGGCGACGGATACAAGAGACCCAGTACTTC. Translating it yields CASSPRRRIQETQYF. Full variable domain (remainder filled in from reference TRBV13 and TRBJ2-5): AAGVIQSPRHLIKEKRETATLKCYPIPRHDTVYWYQQGPGQDPQFLISFYEKMQSDKGSIPDRFSAQQFSDYHSELNMSSLELGDSALYFCASSPRRRIQETQYFGPGTRLLVL.